This T cell receptor beta chain was identified in a study of long-term antiretroviral therapy in people with HIV. The CDR3 contains 12 residues. Germline lookup yields CDR1 MGHDK and CDR2 SYGVNS. Trimming removed 8 bases at V and 4 bases at J, with 9 bases between. The run of the v3.0 immunoSEQ assay was at survey level. The protocol was immunoSEQ multiplex PCR, while the TCRdb copy is restricted to in-frame clones and leaves out a portion. Among about 11,000 clones listed, roughly 79% were seen once. The chain has TRBV25-1 and TRBJ2-1, with no clear D. The TCR comes from a man younger than 40 with HIV. Material: unsorted PBMCs, obtained at the start of antiretroviral therapy, before treatment. The DNA for the CDR3 is TGTGCCAGCGCACTAACATACAATGAGCAGTTCTTC. This translates into CASALTYNEQFF.